This TCR beta chain originates from a study of T cell changes during pregnancy in multiple sclerosis. The method was immunoSEQ multiplex PCR; TCRdb's version includes in-frame clones alone and lacks a portion of them. The profile shows 70,000 to 100,000 clones, 90% to 95% of them singletons. Unmatched junction bases numbered 13, after V lost 7 bases and J lost 4 bases. The V gene's germline CDR1 is SGHRS and CDR2 YFSETQ. The CDR3 spans 17 residues. The clonotype originates from a female donor with multiple sclerosis, enrolled in a pregnancy study. Sample: peripheral blood, taken in the third trimester of pregnancy. This chain connects TRBV5-1 to TRBJ2-1; 11 bases align to TRBD2. The CDR3 DNA sequence: TGCGCCAGCTCCGGGACTAGCGGTTTTCGGGATTACAATGAGCAGTTCTTC. Its translation is CASSGTSGFRDYNEQFF. Filled out from reference TRBV5-1 and TRBJ2-1, the complete variable domain reads KAGVTQTPRYLIKTRGQQVTLSCSPISGHRSVSWYQQTPGQGLQFLFEYFSETQRNKGNFPGRFSGRQFSNSRSEMNVSTLELGDSALYLCASSGTSGFRDYNEQFFGPGTRLTVL.